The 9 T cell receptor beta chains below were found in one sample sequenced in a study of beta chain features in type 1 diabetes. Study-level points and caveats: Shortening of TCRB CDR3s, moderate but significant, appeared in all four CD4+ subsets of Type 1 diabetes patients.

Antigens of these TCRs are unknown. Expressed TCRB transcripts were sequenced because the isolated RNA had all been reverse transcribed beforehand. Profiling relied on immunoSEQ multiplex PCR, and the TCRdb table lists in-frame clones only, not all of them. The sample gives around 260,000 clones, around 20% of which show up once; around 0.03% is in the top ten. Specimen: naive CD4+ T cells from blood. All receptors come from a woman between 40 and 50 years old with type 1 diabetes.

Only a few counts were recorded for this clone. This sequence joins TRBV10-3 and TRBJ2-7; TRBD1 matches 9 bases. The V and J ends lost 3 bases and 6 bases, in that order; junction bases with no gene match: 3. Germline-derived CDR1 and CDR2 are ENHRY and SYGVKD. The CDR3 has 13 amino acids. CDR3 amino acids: CAISDRQGGEQYF. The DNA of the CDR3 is TGTGCCATCAGTGATAGACAGGGGGGCGAGCAGTACTTC.

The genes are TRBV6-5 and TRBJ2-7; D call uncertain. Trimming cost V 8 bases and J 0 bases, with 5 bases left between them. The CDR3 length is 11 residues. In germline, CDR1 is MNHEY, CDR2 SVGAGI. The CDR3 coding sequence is TGTGCCAGCGGTAGCTCCTACGAGCAGTACTTC. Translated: CASGSSYEQYF.

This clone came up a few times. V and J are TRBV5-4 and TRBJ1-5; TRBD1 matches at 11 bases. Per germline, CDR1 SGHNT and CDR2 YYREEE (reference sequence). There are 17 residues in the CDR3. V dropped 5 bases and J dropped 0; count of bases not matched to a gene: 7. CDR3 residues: CASSRTGGGLSNQPQHF. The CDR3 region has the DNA TGTGCCAGCAGTCGGACAGGGGGCGGCCTTAGCAATCAGCCCCAGCATTTT.

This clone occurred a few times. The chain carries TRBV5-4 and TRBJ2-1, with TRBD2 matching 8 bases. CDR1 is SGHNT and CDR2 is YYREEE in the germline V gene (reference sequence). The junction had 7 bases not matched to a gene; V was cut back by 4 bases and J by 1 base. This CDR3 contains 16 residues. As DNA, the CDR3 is TGTGCCAGCAGCCCCTCTAGCGGGTCGTCCTACAATGAGCAGTTCTTC. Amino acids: CASSPSSGSSYNEQFF.

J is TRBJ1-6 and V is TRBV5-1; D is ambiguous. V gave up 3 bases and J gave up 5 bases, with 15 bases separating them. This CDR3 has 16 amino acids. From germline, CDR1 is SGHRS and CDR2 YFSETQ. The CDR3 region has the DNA TGCGCCAGCAGCTCAGCGACCGGGAAGAATAATTCACCCCTCCACTTT. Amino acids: CASSSATGKNNSPLHF.

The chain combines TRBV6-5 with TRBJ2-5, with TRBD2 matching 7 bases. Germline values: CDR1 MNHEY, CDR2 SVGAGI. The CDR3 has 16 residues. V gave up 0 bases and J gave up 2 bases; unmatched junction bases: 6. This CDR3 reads CASSYSGDYWQETQYF. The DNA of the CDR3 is TGTGCCAGCAGTTACTCGGGGGACTATTGGCAAGAGACCCAGTACTTC.

The DNA of the CDR3 is TGTGCCAGCAGTTTCGGCGGAAAGACCCAGTACTTC. The encoded protein is CASSFGGKTQYF. The genes are TRBV28 and TRBJ2-5; D unclear. CDR3 length: 12 amino acids. The V end was cut by 3 bases, the J end by 6 bases, with 8 bases between. Germline CDR1 reads MDHEN; CDR2 reads SYDVKM.

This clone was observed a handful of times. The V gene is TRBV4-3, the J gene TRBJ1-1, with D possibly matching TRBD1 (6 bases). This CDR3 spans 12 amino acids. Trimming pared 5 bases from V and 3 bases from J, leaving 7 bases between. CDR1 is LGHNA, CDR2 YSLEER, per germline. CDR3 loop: CASSKGDTEAFF. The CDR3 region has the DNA TGCGCCAGCAGCAAGGGGGACACTGAAGCTTTCTTT.

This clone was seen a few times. The CDR3 nucleotides read TGTGCCAGCACCCCACAGGGGACTTATGGCTACACCTTC. Translated: CASTPQGTYGYTF. The rearrangement uses TRBV25-1 and TRBJ1-2, with TRBD1 matching 7 bases. CDR3 length: 13 residues. Germline values: CDR1 MGHDK, CDR2 SYGVNS. The V segment lost 7 bases and the J segment 5 bases; nucleotides outside the gene matches: 7.